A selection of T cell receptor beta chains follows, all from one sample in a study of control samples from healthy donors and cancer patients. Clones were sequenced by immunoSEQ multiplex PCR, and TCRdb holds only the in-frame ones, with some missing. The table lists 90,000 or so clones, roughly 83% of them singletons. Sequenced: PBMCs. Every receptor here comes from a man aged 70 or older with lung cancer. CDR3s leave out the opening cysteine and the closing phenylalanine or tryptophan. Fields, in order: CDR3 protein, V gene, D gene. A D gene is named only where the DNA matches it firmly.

CDR3aa: ASSPSAAGGIGQF; v_gene: TRBV4-3; d_gene: TRBD2
CDR3aa: ASSRRTANTGELF; v_gene: TRBV3-1/TRBV3-2; d_gene: NA
CDR3aa: ASSGGGQGITYNEQF; v_gene: TRBV9; d_gene: TRBD1
CDR3aa: ASSHDRAKNIQY; v_gene: TRBV27; d_gene: NA
CDR3aa: ASSRRTGTGNQPQH; v_gene: TRBV6-2/TRBV6-3; d_gene: TRBD1
CDR3aa: ASSWTDNSPLH; v_gene: TRBV12-3/TRBV12-4; d_gene: NA
CDR3aa: ASSVTGLSNQPQH; v_gene: TRBV9; d_gene: NA
CDR3aa: ASSPRTLNTEAF; v_gene: TRBV19; d_gene: NA
CDR3aa: ASSLKGNSYGYT; v_gene: TRBV7-3; d_gene: NA
CDR3aa: ASISGGTDTQY; v_gene: TRBV27; d_gene: NA
CDR3aa: ASSNRGFGTQY; v_gene: TRBV6-5; d_gene: TRBD1
CDR3aa: ASSEARGHLNSPLH; v_gene: TRBV6-1; d_gene: NA
CDR3aa: ATSESGIGYT; v_gene: TRBV24-1; d_gene: NA
CDR3aa: ASSRSGRGEYEQY; v_gene: TRBV13; d_gene: NA
CDR3aa: SVGRAGETQY; v_gene: TRBV29-1; d_gene: NA
CDR3aa: ASSFPGTTQETQY; v_gene: TRBV5-1; d_gene: NA
CDR3aa: ASSLGHVSYDTQY; v_gene: TRBV5-1; d_gene: NA
CDR3aa: ASSEQPSSYEQY; v_gene: TRBV6-1; d_gene: NA
CDR3aa: ASSSMGQGAGEKLF; v_gene: TRBV27; d_gene: TRBD1
CDR3aa: ASSDSPNLPYEQY; v_gene: TRBV6-5; d_gene: NA
CDR3aa: ASSSQGAGGNTIY; v_gene: TRBV5-6; d_gene: TRBD1